One sample yielded the 9 T cell receptor beta chains listed below, sequenced in a study of sequential checkpoint blockade in melanoma. Some clones are missing from TCRdb's copy, which holds only in-frame ones; the method was immunoSEQ multiplex PCR. Of 350 to 400 clones listed, 15% to 20% were seen once; the top ten hold under 11%. As for treatment: randomized to nivolumab then ipilimumab (arm A) or the reverse (arm B). Specimen: tumor tissue (inferred from file names), collected from a patient given nivolumab and ipilimumab in sequence. The receptors were gathered from a human donor with melanoma.

This clone is classed as medium-sized. The genes are TRBV11-3 and TRBJ2-1; D might be TRBD2 (5 bases). The CDR3 is 16 amino acids. V was shortened by 5 bases and J by 2 bases, with 16 bases between the two germline ends. Germline V gene lookup returns CDR1 SGHNT and CDR2 YENEEA. CDR3 nucleotide sequence: TGTGCCAGCAGCCATACGAGTCTCGGGGCCTACAATGAGCAGTTCTTC. It codes for CASSHTSLGAYNEQFF.

This clone was observed a handful of times. V gene TRBV6-8 combines with J gene TRBJ2-7; 7 bases match TRBD2. Germline CDR1 and CDR2: MNHGY and SAAAGT. The CDR3 length is 17 residues. V was clipped by 4 bases and J by 3 bases; unmatched bases: 15. The DNA for the CDR3 is TGTGCCAGCAGTTGGGCCCTTAGGGCGGGAGAAAACTACGAGCAGTACTTC. Translated: CASSWALRAGENYEQYF.

This chain joins TRBV30 and TRBJ2-7; 12 nucleotides align to TRBD2. The CDR3 runs to 15 residues. Germline CDR1 is GTSNPN and CDR2 is SVGIG (reference sequence). The V segment lost 5 bases and the J segment 0 bases; nucleotides outside the gene matches: 5. CDR3 in amino acids: CAWGWTSGTSYEQYF. CDR3 nucleotide sequence: TGTGCCTGGGGTTGGACTAGCGGGACCTCCTACGAGCAGTACTTC.

In its sample, this clone was seen a few times. The rearrangement joins TRBV30 to TRBJ2-2; 9 nucleotides agree with TRBD2. V shed 2 bases, J shed 8 bases, and the junction held 6 bases outside the gene matches. There are 14 residues in the CDR3. From germline, CDR1 is GTSNPN and CDR2 SVGIG (reference sequence). The CDR3 loop reads CAWSNAGGAGELFF. The CDR3 nucleotides are TGTGCCTGGAGTAATGCGGGAGGGGCGGGGGAGCTGTTTTTT. Variable domain in full (rest from reference TRBV30 and TRBJ2-2): SQTIHQWPATLVQPVGSPLSLECTVEGTSNPNLYWYRQAAGRGLQLLFYSVGIGQISSEVPQNLSASRPQDRQFILSSKKLLLSDSGFYLCAWSNAGGAGELFFGEGSRLTVL.

The gene calls are TRBV30 and TRBJ1-2; D remains unclear. Trimming took off 1 base at V and 4 bases at J, with 4 bases between the two ends. Germline CDR1 reads GTSNPN; CDR2 reads SVGIG (reference sequence). The CDR3 has 11 residues. As DNA, the CDR3 is TGTGCCTGGAGTGAGCTCTATGGCTACACCTTC. It codes for CAWSELYGYTF. The variable domain in full, completed from reference TRBV30 and TRBJ1-2, reads SQTIHQWPATLVQPVGSPLSLECTVEGTSNPNLYWYRQAAGRGLQLLFYSVGIGQISSEVPQNLSASRPQDRQFILSSKKLLLSDSGFYLCAWSELYGYTFGSGTRLTVV.

The table lists this clone with a few counts. The chain combines TRBV10-2 with TRBJ1-1, with D maybe TRBD1 (6 bases). V dropped 3 bases and J dropped 5 bases, with 22 bases sitting between them. CDR3 length: 17 residues. Germline V gene sequence: CDR1 WSHSY, CDR2 SAAADI. The CDR3 sequence: CASSDWGRGGRGTEAFF. CDR3 DNA sequence: TGCGCCAGCAGTGATTGGGGGCGCGGGGGAAGGGGGACTGAAGCTTTCTTT.

This clone is categorized as hyperexpanded. Other DNA sequences within the sample encode an identical CDR3. The gene calls are TRBV6-8 and TRBJ1-3; no reliable D call. Trimming shortened V by 6 bases and J by 0 bases, and 9 bases separated the two germline ends. The CDR3 is made up of 14 amino acids. From germline, CDR1 is MNHGY and CDR2 SAAAGT. Here the CDR3 DNA reads TGTGCCAGCAGCGTCGGCCTCTCTGGAAACACCATATATTTT. It translates to CASSVGLSGNTIYF.

This clone has a handful of counts. V is TRBV19 and J is TRBJ1-1, with D uncertain. Trimming took off 2 bases at V and 1 base at J, with 8 bases between the two ends. Germline CDR1 reads LNHDA; CDR2 reads SQIVND (reference sequence). The length of the CDR3 is 14 residues. The CDR3 region is CASSITYPNTEAFF. The CDR3 bases are TGTGCCAGTAGTATAACTTACCCGAACACTGAAGCTTTCTTT.

This clone was observed a handful of times. V is TRBV30 and J is TRBJ1-2; D unclear. The CDR3 has 15 amino acids. V shed 3 bases and J shed 7 bases, with 21 bases lying between them. Germline-derived CDR1 and CDR2 are GTSNPN and SVGIG (reference sequence). CDR3 nucleotides: TGTGCCTGGAGCCACACCGAAAGGTCTTCAGGTGGCTACACCTTC. Encoded protein: CAWSHTERSSGGYTF.